Each of the 28 T cell receptor beta chains below was sequenced from the same sample in a study of CXCR3-negative and CXCR3-positive naive CD8 T cells. Study-wide results and limits: The study found more hydrophobic TRB CDR3s in CXCR3-positive naive cells than in CXCR3-negative naive cells.

The authors prepared UMI-labeled TRB cDNA libraries by 5' RACE. TCRdb reprocessed the 5' RACE reads and keeps a single row for each CDR3 protein, giving no DNA. The sample features approximately 120,000 distinct CDR3 sequences, with around 0.38% in its top ten. For these receptors, no antigen is known. Sequencing input: naive CXCR3+ CD8+ T cells from blood. The subset: CD45RO-CCR7+CD27+CD95- naive CD8+ T cells expressing CXCR3 (TNR3+). The receptors here all came from a human donor in good health. Some clones in this sample may be carry-over from other donors' samples.

This rearrangement joins TRBV5-1 to TRBJ2-1; the D call of TRBD1 rests on TCRdb alone, since no DNA is present to check it. CDR3 length: 14 residues. In germline, CDR1 is SGHRS, CDR2 YFSETQ. The CDR3 reads CASSLDWTGIEQFF.

V is TRBV15 and J is TRBJ2-3. This CDR3 contains 16 residues. Germline V gene lookup returns CDR1 LNHNV and CDR2 YYDKDF (reference sequence). The CDR3 region is CATSTRTTGNTDTQYF.

The chain is built from TRBV4-1 and TRBJ2-1; the TRBD2 assignment by TCRdb is unverifiable without DNA. The CDR3 runs to 16 residues. CDR1 is MGHRA, CDR2 YSYEKL, per germline. The CDR3 spells CASSQDRTSGYNEQFF.

This chain connects TRBV9 to TRBJ1-2. Germline CDR1 reads SGDLS; CDR2 reads YYNGEE. CDR3 length: 14 amino acids. The CDR3 loop reads CASSVARANYGYTF.

The chain links TRBV15 to TRBJ1-5; the D call from TCRdb, TRBD1, cannot be confirmed without DNA. The CDR3 contains 15 residues. Looked up from germline, CDR1 is LNHNV and CDR2 is YYDKDF (reference sequence). CDR3 in amino acids: CATSHSDRPDQPQHF.

The chain employs TRBV7-2 and TRBJ2-3; the D gene TCRdb calls, TRBD2, cannot be checked with no DNA. Germline CDR1 SGHTA, CDR2 FQGNSA. The CDR3 totals 15 residues. The chain's CDR3 is CASSPSSGGLDTQYF.

CDR3 protein: CASSLSRDTTTYEQYF. The V and J genes are TRBV27 and TRBJ2-7; TCRdb's assignment of TRBD1 cannot be checked, as there is no DNA. Germline lookup yields CDR1 MNHEY and CDR2 SMNVEV (reference sequence). The CDR3 is 16 residues long.

The chain couples TRBV5-1 to TRBJ2-5; the TCRdb D gene call, TRBD2, has no DNA to confirm it. Germline lookup yields CDR1 SGHRS and CDR2 YFSETQ. The CDR3 covers 15 residues. The CDR3 protein is CASRREIFVQETQYF. The whole variable domain, filled in from reference TRBV5-1 and TRBJ2-5, reads KAGVTQTPRYLIKTRGQQVTLSCSPISGHRSVSWYQQTPGQGLQFLFEYFSETQRNKGNFPGRFSGRQFSNSRSEMNVSTLELGDSALYLCASRREIFVQETQYFGPGTRLLVL.

The J gene is TRBJ2-7, the V gene TRBV7-2. This CDR3 has 14 residues. Germline V gene lookup returns CDR1 SGHTA and CDR2 FQGNSA. The CDR3 protein is CASSLDGYSYEQYF.

The genes are TRBV27 and TRBJ2-7; TCRdb's D call, TRBD2, is unchecked because there is no DNA. This CDR3 spans 13 amino acids. The germline V gene encodes CDR1 MNHEY and CDR2 SMNVEV (reference sequence). CDR3 region: CASAAGKAYEQYF.

The gene calls are TRBV4-3 and TRBJ2-3; the TRBD1 assignment by TCRdb is unverifiable without DNA. The CDR3 runs to 15 residues. CDR1 and CDR2 (germline): LGHNA, YSLEER. CDR3 residues: CASSQETDSLNTQYF.

The gene calls are TRBV7-9 and TRBJ2-1. The CDR3 runs 16 residues. Per the germline V gene, CDR1 is SEHNR and CDR2 is FQNEAQ (reference sequence). CDR3 loop: CASSLAHGEVYNEQFF.

The chain uses TRBV5-1 and TRBJ2-7; without DNA, the TCRdb call of TRBD1 cannot be checked. The CDR3 runs to 13 residues. CDR1 SGHRS and CDR2 YFSETQ come from the germline V gene. CDR3 amino acids: CASSLEGFDEQYF.

This chain connects TRBV20-1 to TRBJ2-1; TCRdb's D call, TRBD2, is unchecked because there is no DNA. The length of the CDR3 is 16 residues. Germline loops: CDR1 DFQATT, CDR2 SNEGSKA (reference sequence). This chain's CDR3 is CSADSSTSGSYNEQFF.

The V gene is TRBV2, the J gene TRBJ2-3. CDR3 size: 13 residues. Germline V CDR1 and CDR2: SNHLY, FYNNEI. The CDR3 region is CASSGDSTDTQYF. Full variable domain (rest looked up from reference TRBV2 and TRBJ2-3): EPEVTQTPSHQVTQMGQEVILRCVPISNHLYFYWYRQILGQKVEFLVSFYNNEISEKSEIFDDQFSVERPDGSNFTLKIRSTKLEDSAMYFCASSGDSTDTQYFGPGTRLTVL.

V usage is TRBV5-1 and J usage is TRBJ2-4; without DNA, the TCRdb call of TRBD1 cannot be checked. Per the germline V gene, CDR1 is SGHRS and CDR2 is YFSETQ. The CDR3 is 14 amino acids. Here the CDR3 reads CASSLYGGWDIQYF.

This chain connects TRBV28 to TRBJ2-1; checking the TCRdb D call of TRBD2 is not possible without DNA. The germline CDR1 and CDR2 sequences are MDHEN and SYDVKM. This CDR3 is built from 16 residues. The CDR3 sequence: CASSTGLAHSYNEQFF.

This rearrangement joins TRBV5-1 to TRBJ2-7. Looked up from germline, CDR1 is SGHRS and CDR2 is YFSETQ. The CDR3 has 14 amino acids. The CDR3 sequence: CASSLDGGYYEQYF.

CDR3 loop: CASSRAGGVRETQYF. The chain joins TRBV7-6 to TRBJ2-5; the D call from TCRdb, TRBD2, cannot be confirmed without DNA. Germline CDR1 reads SGHVS; CDR2 reads FNYEAQ. The CDR3 length is 15 residues.

The chain has TRBV12-3 or TRBV12-4 and TRBJ1-2; the D call of TRBD1 rests on TCRdb alone, since no DNA is present to check it. The CDR3 is made up of 15 amino acids. This CDR3 is CASSLITGDNYGYTF.

This chain connects TRBV25-1 to TRBJ1-1. Germline CDR1 and CDR2: MGHDK and SYGVNS. The CDR3 runs to 13 residues. The CDR3 spells CASMRGKNTEAFF.

The chain recombines TRBV5-1 with TRBJ1-1; the D gene TCRdb calls, TRBD1, cannot be checked with no DNA. Germline loops: CDR1 SGHRS, CDR2 YFSETQ. CDR3 length: 14 amino acids. This CDR3 reads CASSSGQGNTEAFF.

The gene calls are TRBV20-1 and TRBJ2-7. The CDR3 contains 15 residues. CDR1 is DFQATT, CDR2 SNEGSKA, per germline (reference sequence). CDR3 in amino acids: CSALWWKTSSYEQYF.

The chain uses TRBV5-1 and TRBJ2-1; absent DNA, TCRdb's TRBD2 call cannot be checked. The V gene's germline CDR1 is SGHRS and CDR2 YFSETQ. The CDR3 is 20 residues long. The CDR3 spells CASSPGWGLAGEVSYNEQFF.

This rearrangement joins TRBV29-1 to TRBJ2-3. This CDR3 region has 13 residues. CDR1 and CDR2 from the germline V gene are SQVTM and ANQGSEA. The CDR3 loop reads CSVVFGSPDTRYF.

The chain recombines TRBV6-5 with TRBJ2-1; the TCRdb call, TRBD1, lacks DNA for checking. The CDR3 consists of 16 residues. CDR1 and CDR2 (germline): MNHEY, SVGAGI. CDR3 sequence reads: CASSYSAGLPYNEQFF.

V is TRBV28 and J is TRBJ2-7; without DNA, the TCRdb call of TRBD1 cannot be checked. This CDR3 has 17 residues. Germline V gene sequence: CDR1 MDHEN, CDR2 SYDVKM. CDR3 in amino acids: CASSLYQGLRLFYEQYF.

This chain links TRBV29-1 with TRBJ2-3. CDR1 and CDR2 from the germline V gene are SQVTM and ANQGSEA. This CDR3 spans 13 amino acids. CDR3 sequence: CSVVIDRTDTQYF.